The source of this T cell receptor (beta chain) is a study of patients and donors after allogeneic stem cell transplantation. TCRdb fed the RT-PCR reads into MiXCR, producing one record per CDR3 protein. The sample records tens of thousands of distinct CDR3 sequences, 8% to 10% being singletons. The table lists this clonotype with a few counts. CDR1 is DFQATT and CDR2 is SNEGSKA in the germline V gene (reference sequence). V shed 3 bases and J shed 2 bases, with 5 bases lying between them. This CDR3 spans 11 amino acids. Sequenced material: blood, either unsorted or a sorted T cell fraction (not recorded which). The gene calls are TRBV20-1 and TRBJ2-7; D unresolved. This sequence originates from a human donor who was either an allogeneic HSCT recipient or a stem cell or donor lymphocyte infusion donor (not recorded which). It is not recorded whose cells these are; they may come from a transplant donor. CDR3 nucleotides: TGCAGTGCTAGTTCAGCCTACGAGCAGTACTTC. Protein product: CSASSAYEQYF.